This T cell receptor beta chain was sequenced for a study of cytomegalovirus exposure and HLA in healthy donors. Study-level findings and limits: HLA restriction was apparent for most CMV-associated TCR beta chains in a later analysis.

Note on this clone: Its antigen is still unknown.

PCR involved 60 Vbeta and 13 Jbeta primers. Data came from immunoSEQ multiplex PCR; TCRdb stores just in-frame clones and leaves some out. This sample carries approximately 100,000 clones, 75% to 90% of them seen once, and the ten largest clones take 6.5% to 8.5%. The CDR3 sequence is 15 residues long. Germline V CDR1 and CDR2: MNHEY, SVGAGI. V lost 3 bases and J 0 bases, leaving 9 bases between the germline ends. The source is a man aged 40-49 years in good health and CMV-seropositive. V usage is TRBV6-5 and J usage is TRBJ1-3; a possible D gene is TRBD1 (5 bases). Input material: PBMCs. CDR3 loop: CASSYAGPSGNTIYF. CDR3 bases: TGTGCCAGCAGTTATGCGGGACCCTCTGGAAACACCATATATTTT.